This passage covers 16 T cell receptor beta chains from one sample sequenced in a study of T cell responses to AZD1222 COVID-19 vaccine. The assay was immunoSEQ multiplex PCR, and TCRdb's table has in-frame clones only and misses some. This table holds approximately 150,000 clones, 90% to 95% found once. The sample consisted of peripheral blood, taken on day 0 of AZD1222 vaccination. The receptors originated from an adult in good health.

This rearrangement joins TRBV6-1 to TRBJ2-7, with 7 bases matching TRBD1. CDR1 is MNHNS and CDR2 is SASEGT in the germline V gene. CDR3 size: 16 residues. With V trimmed by 3 bases and J by 0 bases, 8 bases remained unmatched. CDR3 region: CASSDRDSSPSYEQYF. CDR3 bases: TGTGCCAGCAGTGACAGGGACAGTTCCCCCTCCTACGAGCAGTACTTC.

The rearrangement uses TRBV4-3 and TRBJ1-2; D might be TRBD1 (5 bases). Trimming shortened V by 2 bases and J by 6 bases, and 10 bases separated the two germline ends. Germline-derived CDR1 and CDR2 are LGHNA and YSLEER. The CDR3 length is 13 residues. In DNA form, the CDR3 reads TGCGCCAGCAGCCAACAGGGACGGGATGGCTACACCTTC. It yields the protein CASSQQGRDGYTF.

V gene TRBV7-8 combines with J gene TRBJ2-7; 9 positions match TRBD2. The germline CDR1 and CDR2 sequences are SGHVS and FQNEAQ. Trimming took 1 base from V and 0 from J; bases not matched to a gene: 13. The length of the CDR3 is 19 residues. CDR3 nucleotide sequence: TGTGCCAGCAGCTTAGTCGCAGCGGGAGGCAACACGTTCTCCTACGAGCAGTACTTC. Translating it yields CASSLVAAGGNTFSYEQYF.

The chain has TRBV7-9 and TRBJ2-6; D is ambiguous. The V end was cut by 9 bases, the J end by 0 bases, with 6 bases between. The germline CDR1 and CDR2 sequences are SEHNR and FQNEAQ (reference sequence). The CDR3 totals 13 residues. CDR3 sequence reads: CASANSGANVLTF. In DNA, the CDR3 is TGTGCCAGTGCCAACTCTGGGGCCAACGTCCTGACTTTC.

V gene TRBV6-5 combines with J gene TRBJ1-3; D unclear. The CDR3 sequence is 14 residues long. The germline CDR1 and CDR2 sequences are MNHEY and SVGAGI. V dropped 11 bases and J dropped 0 bases, with 14 bases sitting between them. As DNA, the CDR3 is TGTGCCGCCCTTCGACTCGGCTCTGGAAACACCATATATTTT. Amino acids: CAALRLGSGNTIYF.

The rearrangement joins TRBV4-2 to TRBJ2-7, with 10 bases matching TRBD2. Germline V lookup: CDR1 LGHNA, CDR2 YNFKEQ. This CDR3 is built from 16 residues. V lost 0 bases, J lost 4 bases, and 6 bases stayed unmatched. CDR3 bases: TGTGCCAGCAGCCAAGATCCCGGGACTAGCGTATACGAGCAGTACTTC. This encodes CASSQDPGTSVYEQYF.

V usage is TRBV19 and J usage is TRBJ2-3; no clear D. V was pared by 5 bases and J by 6 bases, with 9 bases between. CDR1 and CDR2 from the germline V gene are LNHDA and SQIVND (reference sequence). CDR3 length: 12 amino acids. CDR3 DNA: TGTGCCAGTAGTCCTCGATCGGATACGCAGTATTTT. Translation: CASSPRSDTQYF.

The chain uses TRBV4-3 and TRBJ2-7, with 12 positions matching TRBD2. Trimming at V came to 1 base and at J to 4 bases, leaving 2 bases not matched to a gene. Germline V gene lookup returns CDR1 LGHNA and CDR2 YSLEER. The CDR3 covers 15 residues. The CDR3 DNA reads as TGCGCCAGCAGCCAAGGACTAGCGGGAGATTACGAGCAGTACTTC. This gives the protein CASSQGLAGDYEQYF.

Comment on this clone: This same CDR3 is encoded by further DNA sequences in the sample. The chain uses TRBV6-6 and TRBJ2-2; possible D gene TRBD2, 7 bases. The germline V and J ends were trimmed by 5 bases and 6 bases, with 28 bases remaining between them. CDR1 is MNHNY and CDR2 is SVGAGI in the germline V gene (reference sequence). There are 19 residues in the CDR3. The CDR3 loop reads CASSHGGARGLGGPGELFF. For the CDR3, the DNA is TGTGCCAGCAGTCACGGGGGTGCGCGCGGACTAGGGGGACCCGGGGAGCTGTTTTTT.

The V and J genes are TRBV4-2 and TRBJ2-7; D is uncertain. The CDR3 has 20 residues. The V and J ends lost 0 bases and 3 bases respectively, with 27 bases between them. The germline V gene has CDR1 LGHNA and CDR2 YNFKEQ. The CDR3 nucleotides are TGTGCCAGCAGCCAAGATGGTACAGAAGAGGCCCCAGCCGAGGTCTACGAGCAGTACTTC. This translates into CASSQDGTEEAPAEVYEQYF.

About this clone itself: The same CDR3 also results from other DNA sequences found in this sample. V and J are TRBV13 and TRBJ2-7, with no clear D. Germline V gives CDR1 PRHDT, CDR2 FYEKMQ (reference sequence). This CDR3 spans 11 amino acids. V shed 0 bases and J shed 4 bases, with 1 base lying between them. CDR3 coding DNA: TGTGCCAGCAGCTTAGGGTACGAGCAGTACTTC. Translating gives CASSLGYEQYF.

As to this clone: One end of the junction varies from germline; a read error may be responsible. The chain joins TRBV19 to TRBJ1-1; a weak D match, TRBD1 (5 bases). CDR1 LNHDA and CDR2 SQIVND come from the germline V gene (reference sequence). CDR3 length: 15 amino acids. Written as DNA, the CDR3 is TGTGCCAGTACTATAGGGGTCAGGGTGAACACTGAAGCTTTCTTT. It specifies CASTIGVRVNTEAFF.

V gene TRBV19 combines with J gene TRBJ2-3, with D tentatively TRBD1 or TRBD2 (6 bases each). This CDR3 comprises 15 residues. Trimming left V 3 bases short and J 7 bases short, with 17 bases between. Germline CDR1 and CDR2: LNHDA and SQIVND (reference sequence). CDR3 DNA sequence: TGTGCCAGTAGTATCGGGAGCGGAGGGGGGTATACGCAGTATTTT. It translates to CASSIGSGGGYTQYF.

The chain couples TRBV5-1 to TRBJ2-3, with D perhaps matching TRBD2 (6 bases). This CDR3 has 13 residues. Germline CDR1 reads SGHRS; CDR2 reads YFSETQ. Trimming took 0 bases from V and 6 from J, leaving 8 bases between them. The CDR3 sequence: CASSLGSGDTQYF. The CDR3 DNA reads as TGCGCCAGCAGCTTGGGCAGCGGGGATACGCAGTATTTT.

The chain uses TRBV6-5 and TRBJ1-2; D uncertain. The V end lost 0 bases, the J end lost 8 bases, and 10 bases lay between the germline ends. The germline V gene has CDR1 MNHEY and CDR2 SVGAGI. The CDR3 length is 13 residues. CDR3 nucleotide sequence: TGTGCCAGCAGTTACTCGGCCGGACGCGGCTACACCTTC. Protein sequence: CASSYSAGRGYTF.

This chain joins TRBV18 and TRBJ2-6; TRBD1 agrees at 10 bases. Germline V gene data show CDR1 as KGHSH and CDR2 as LQKENI. Unmatched junction bases numbered 8, after V lost 3 bases and J lost 0 bases. The CDR3 length is 19 residues. In nucleotides, the CDR3 is TGTGCCAGCTCACCTATGCGGGGACAGGGGACCTCTGGGGCCAACGTCCTGACTTTC. It translates to CASSPMRGQGTSGANVLTF.